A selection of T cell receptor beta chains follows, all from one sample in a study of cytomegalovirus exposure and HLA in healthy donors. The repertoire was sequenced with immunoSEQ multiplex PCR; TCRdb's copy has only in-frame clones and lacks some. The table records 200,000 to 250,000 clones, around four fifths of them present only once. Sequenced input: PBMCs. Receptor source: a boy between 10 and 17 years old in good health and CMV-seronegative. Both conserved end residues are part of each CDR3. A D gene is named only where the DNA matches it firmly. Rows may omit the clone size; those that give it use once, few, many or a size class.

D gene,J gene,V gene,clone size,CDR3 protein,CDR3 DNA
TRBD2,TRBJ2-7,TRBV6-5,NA,CASSYRTSGYEQYF,TGTGCCAGCAGTTACAGGACTAGCGGATACGAGCAGTACTTC
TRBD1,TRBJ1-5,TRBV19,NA,CASSIARQGAGQPQHF,TGTGCCAGTAGTATCGCTAGACAGGGGGCCGGTCAGCCCCAGCATTTT
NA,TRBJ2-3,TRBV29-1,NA,CSVEEPGTTQYF,TGCAGCGTTGAAGAACCAGGAACTACGCAGTATTTT
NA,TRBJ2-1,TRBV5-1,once,CASSLATAEQFF,TGCGCCAGCAGCTTGGCCACAGCAGAGCAGTTCTTC
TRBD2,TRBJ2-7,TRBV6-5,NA,CATSPGGPREQYF,TGTGCCACCTCCCCGGGAGGGCCCCGCGAGCAGTACTTC
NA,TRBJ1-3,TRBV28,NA,CARTADSPRSGNTIYF,TGTGCCCGCACCGCAGACAGTCCCCGCTCTGGAAACACCATATATTTT
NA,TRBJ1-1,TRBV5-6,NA,CASSLGLQNTEAFF,TGTGCCAGCAGCTTAGGACTCCAGAACACTGAAGCTTTCTTT
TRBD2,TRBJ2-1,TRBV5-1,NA,CASSLAGAGGRGEQFF,TGCGCCAGCAGCTTGGCCGGGGCGGGAGGCCGGGGGGAGCAGTTCTTC
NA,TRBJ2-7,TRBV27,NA,CASSLRARSGVEQYF,TGTGCCAGCAGTTTACGGGCAAGGTCGGGGGTCGAGCAGTACTTC
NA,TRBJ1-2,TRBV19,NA,CASSSLEQIYGYTF,TGTGCCAGTAGTAGTCTCGAACAGATCTATGGCTACACCTTC
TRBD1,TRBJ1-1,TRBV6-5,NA,CASSTTGGFRAFF,TGTGCCAGCAGTACGACAGGGGGCTTTCGAGCTTTCTTT
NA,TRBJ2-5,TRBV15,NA,CATSRVLDSQETQYF,TGTGCCACCAGCAGGGTGCTTGACAGTCAAGAGACCCAGTACTTC
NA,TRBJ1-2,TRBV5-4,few,CASSWGDGTGYTF,TGTGCCAGCAGCTGGGGGGACGGTACGGGCTACACCTTC
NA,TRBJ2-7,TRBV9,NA,CASSVEAGWVEQYF,TGTGCCAGCAGCGTAGAGGCAGGGTGGGTCGAGCAGTACTTC
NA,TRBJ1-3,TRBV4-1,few,CASSQYPRETGNTIYF,TGCGCCAGCAGCCAATACCCCCGGGAGACTGGAAACACCATATATTTT
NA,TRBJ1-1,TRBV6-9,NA,CASSYRRGARDTEAFF,TGTGCCAGCAGTTATCGTCGGGGGGCAAGGGACACTGAAGCTTTCTTT
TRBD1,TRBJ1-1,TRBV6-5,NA,CASSYRTGWTEAFF,TGTGCCAGCAGTTACCGGACAGGATGGACTGAAGCTTTCTTT
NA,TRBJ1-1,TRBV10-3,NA,CAISDWQDESEAFF,TGTGCCATCAGTGATTGGCAGGATGAGAGTGAAGCTTTCTTT
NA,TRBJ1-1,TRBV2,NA,CASTAMEGFGTEAFF,TGTGCCAGCACCGCTATGGAGGGTTTCGGCACTGAAGCTTTCTTT
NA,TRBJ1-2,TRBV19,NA,CASRARGGTNYGYTF,TGTGCCAGTAGGGCTAGGGGAGGTACCAACTATGGCTACACCTTC
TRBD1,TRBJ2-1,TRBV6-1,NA,CASSGKTGWPYNEQFF,TGTGCCAGCAGTGGAAAGACAGGGTGGCCCTACAATGAGCAGTTCTTC
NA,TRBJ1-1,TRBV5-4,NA,CASSLDSSHTEAFF,TGTGCCAGCAGCCTCGACAGTTCTCACACTGAAGCTTTCTTT
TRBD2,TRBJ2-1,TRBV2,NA,CASSSGGAQQFF,TGTGCCAGCAGTAGCGGGGGGGCTCAGCAGTTCTTC
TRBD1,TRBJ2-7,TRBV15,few,CATSRDRGYEQYF,TGTGCCACCAGCAGGGACAGGGGTTACGAGCAGTACTTC
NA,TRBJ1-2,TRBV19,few,CASSIGYGPEYGYTF,TGTGCCAGTAGTATAGGTTACGGTCCTGAGTATGGCTACACCTTC